Below, one T cell receptor beta chain is given with its context. The data are from a study of regulatory T cells in long-lasting Graves disease. Study details: Persistent Graves' disease meant over 5 years of antithyroid drugs with positive TSH receptor antibodies.

Time point specified: persistent/refractory GD, antithyroid drugs over 5 years with positive TRAb. The TCR library used RNA extracted from PBMCs. Recruitment took place at an endocrinology department in Xi'an, China. From each patient, nine milliliters of peripheral blood was drawn and collected into an EDTA anticoagulant tube. Sequencing libraries for TCR beta were prepared with iRepertoire HTBI primers and Arm-PCR of CDR3 regions. TCRdb reanalysed the multiplex PCR reads using MiXCR and keeps one entry per CDR3 protein. The table records a few hundred thousand distinct CDR3 sequences, 20% to 25% of them present only once. The sample was peripheral blood mononuclear cells (PBMCs), taken when the disease was refractory, from a patient treated with antithyroid drugs. The clonotype originates from a woman aged 40 to 50 with Graves disease.

The CDR3: CASSESGTGTRETQYF. The DNA for the CDR3 is TGCGCCAGCAGTGAGTCGGGGACCGGGACTCGAGAGACCCAGTACTTC. J is TRBJ2-5 and V is TRBV10-1, with D possibly TRBD2 on 6 matching bases. Trimming stripped 0 bases from V and 4 bases from J, with 15 bases between. The V gene's germline CDR1 is WNHNN and CDR2 SYGVQD (reference sequence). This CDR3 has 16 amino acids.